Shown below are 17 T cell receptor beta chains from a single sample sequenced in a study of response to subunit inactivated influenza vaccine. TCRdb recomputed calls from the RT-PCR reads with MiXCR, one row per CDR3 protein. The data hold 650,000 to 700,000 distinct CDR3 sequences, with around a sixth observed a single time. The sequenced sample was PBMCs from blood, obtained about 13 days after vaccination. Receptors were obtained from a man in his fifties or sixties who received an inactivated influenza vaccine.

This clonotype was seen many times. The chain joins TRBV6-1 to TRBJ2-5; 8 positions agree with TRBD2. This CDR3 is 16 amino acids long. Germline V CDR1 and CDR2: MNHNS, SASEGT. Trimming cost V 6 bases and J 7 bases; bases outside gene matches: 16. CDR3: CASSPVNAGGVGTQYF. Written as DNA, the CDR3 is TGTGCCAGCAGCCCCGTAAATGCGGGAGGAGTGGGGACCCAGTACTTC.

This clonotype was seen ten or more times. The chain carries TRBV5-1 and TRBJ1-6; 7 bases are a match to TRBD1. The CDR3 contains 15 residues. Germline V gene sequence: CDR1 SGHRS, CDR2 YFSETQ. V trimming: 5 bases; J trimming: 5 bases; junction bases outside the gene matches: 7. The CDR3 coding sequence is TGCGCCAGCAGGCCTCCCGGGACAGATAATTCACCCCTCCACTTT. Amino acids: CASRPPGTDNSPLHF.

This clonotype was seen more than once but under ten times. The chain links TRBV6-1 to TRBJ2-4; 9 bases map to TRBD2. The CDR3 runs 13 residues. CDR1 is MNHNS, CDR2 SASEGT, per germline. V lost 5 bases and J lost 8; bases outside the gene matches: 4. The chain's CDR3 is CASSIIAGDIQYF. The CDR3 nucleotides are TGTGCCAGCAGTATTATAGCGGGGGACATTCAGTACTTC.

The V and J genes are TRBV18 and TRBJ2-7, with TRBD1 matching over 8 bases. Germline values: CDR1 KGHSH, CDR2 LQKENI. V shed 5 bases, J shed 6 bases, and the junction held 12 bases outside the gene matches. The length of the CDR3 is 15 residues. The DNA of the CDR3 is TGTGCCAGCTCAACGAGCCGACAGGGGTTTCGCGAGCAGTACTTC. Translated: CASSTSRQGFREQYF.

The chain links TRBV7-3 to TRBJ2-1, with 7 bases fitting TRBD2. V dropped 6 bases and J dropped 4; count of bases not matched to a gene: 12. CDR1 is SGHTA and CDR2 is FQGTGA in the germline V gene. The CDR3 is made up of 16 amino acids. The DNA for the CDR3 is TGTGCCAGCAGTCCGACCCTGGCTAGCGGTTACAATGAGCAGTTCTTC. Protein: CASSPTLASGYNEQFF.

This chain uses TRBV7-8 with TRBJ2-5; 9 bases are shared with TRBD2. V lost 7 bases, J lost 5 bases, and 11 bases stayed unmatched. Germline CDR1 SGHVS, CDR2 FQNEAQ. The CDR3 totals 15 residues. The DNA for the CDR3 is TGTGCCAGCAACAGACCGGGACTAGCAATGGAGACCCAGTACTTC. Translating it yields CASNRPGLAMETQYF.

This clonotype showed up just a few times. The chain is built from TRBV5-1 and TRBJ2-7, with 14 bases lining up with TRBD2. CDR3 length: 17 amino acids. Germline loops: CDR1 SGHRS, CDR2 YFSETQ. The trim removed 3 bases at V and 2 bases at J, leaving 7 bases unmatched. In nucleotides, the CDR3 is TGCGCCAGCAGCTCACCCGGGACTAGCGGGGGTGCCTACGAGCAGTACTTC. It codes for CASSSPGTSGGAYEQYF.

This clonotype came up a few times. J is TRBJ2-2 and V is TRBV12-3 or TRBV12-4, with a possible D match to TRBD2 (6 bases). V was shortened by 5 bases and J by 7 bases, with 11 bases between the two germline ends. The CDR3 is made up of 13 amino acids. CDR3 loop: CASSPLAGGELFF. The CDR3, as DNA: TGTGCCAGCAGTCCACTAGCAGGCGGGGAGCTGTTTTTT.

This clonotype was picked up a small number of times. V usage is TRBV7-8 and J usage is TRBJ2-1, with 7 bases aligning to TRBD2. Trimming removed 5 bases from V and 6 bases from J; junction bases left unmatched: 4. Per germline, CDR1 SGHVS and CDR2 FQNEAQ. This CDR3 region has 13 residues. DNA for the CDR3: TGTGCCAGCAGCGTCGGGACTACCAATGAGCAGTTCTTC. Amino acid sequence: CASSVGTTNEQFF.

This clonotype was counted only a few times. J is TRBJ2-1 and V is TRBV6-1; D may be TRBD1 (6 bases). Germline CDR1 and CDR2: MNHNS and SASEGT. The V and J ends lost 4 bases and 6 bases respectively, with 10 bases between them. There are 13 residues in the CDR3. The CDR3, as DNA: TGTGCCAGCAGTGCCGGACAGCGCAATGAGCAGTTCTTC. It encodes CASSAGQRNEQFF.

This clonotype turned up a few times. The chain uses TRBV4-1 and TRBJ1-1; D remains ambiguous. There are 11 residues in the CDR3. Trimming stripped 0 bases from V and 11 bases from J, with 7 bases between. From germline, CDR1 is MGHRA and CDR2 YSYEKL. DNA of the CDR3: TGCGCCAGCAGCCAAGAATCTCACGCTTTCTTT. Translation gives CASSQESHAFF.

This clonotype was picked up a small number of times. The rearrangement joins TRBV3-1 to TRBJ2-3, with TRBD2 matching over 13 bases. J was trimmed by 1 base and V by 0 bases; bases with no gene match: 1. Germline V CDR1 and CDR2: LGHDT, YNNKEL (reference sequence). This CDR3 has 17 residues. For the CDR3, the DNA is TGTGCCAGCAGCCAAGATGGGACTAGCGGGGGCACAGATACGCAGTATTTT. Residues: CASSQDGTSGGTDTQYF.

As DNA, the CDR3 is TGTGCCAGCGGAAAATGGGCGGGCCACACTGAAGCTTTCTTT. This sequence encodes CASGKWAGHTEAFF. The V gene is TRBV5-6, the J gene TRBJ1-1; no clear D gene. CDR1 SGHDT and CDR2 YYEEEE come from the germline V gene. The V end lost 7 bases, the J end lost 3 bases, and 16 bases lay between the germline ends. This CDR3 has 14 amino acids.

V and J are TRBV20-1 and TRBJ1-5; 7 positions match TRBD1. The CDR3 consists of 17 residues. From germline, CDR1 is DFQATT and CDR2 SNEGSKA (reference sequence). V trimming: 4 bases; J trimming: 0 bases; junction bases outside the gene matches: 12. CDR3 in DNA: TGCAGTGCTAACAGGGGCCGTGTTCTATATAGCAATCAGCCCCAGCATTTT. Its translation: CSANRGRVLYSNQPQHF.

The CDR3 is CASSLDPLAGSYEQYF. For the CDR3, the DNA is TGTGCCAGCAGCTTAGATCCCTTAGCGGGCTCCTACGAGCAGTACTTC. This chain uses TRBV7-2 with TRBJ2-7, with 7 bases identical to TRBD2. With 1 base clipped from V and 0 bases from J, the junction kept 6 bases outside the gene matches. The CDR3 is 16 amino acids. CDR1 and CDR2 from the germline V gene are SGHTA and FQGNSA.

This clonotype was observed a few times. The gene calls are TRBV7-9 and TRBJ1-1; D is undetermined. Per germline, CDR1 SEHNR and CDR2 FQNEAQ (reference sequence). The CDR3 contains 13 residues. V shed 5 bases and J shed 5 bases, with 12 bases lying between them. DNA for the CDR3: TGTGCCAGCAGCCAAGATCAGGTGACTGAAGCTTTCTTT. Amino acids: CASSQDQVTEAFF.

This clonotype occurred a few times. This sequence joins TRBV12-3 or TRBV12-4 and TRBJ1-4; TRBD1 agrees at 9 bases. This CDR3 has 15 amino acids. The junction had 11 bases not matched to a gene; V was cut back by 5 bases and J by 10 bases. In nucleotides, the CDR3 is TGTGCCAGCAGTCCTACCAGGACAGGGGCCCCAAAACTGTTTTTT. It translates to CASSPTRTGAPKLFF.